A single sample is the source of the 15 T cell receptor beta chains below, sequenced in a study of T cells after yellow fever vaccination. TCRdb passed the 5' RACE reads through MiXCR, listing each CDR3 protein once. The data hold just under 600,000 distinct CDR3 sequences, with roughly 14% observed a single time. The starting material was PBMCs, obtained on the day of the yellow fever booster vaccination. The source of these receptors is a man aged 25-45 years who received the YFV17D yellow fever vaccine.

This chain joins TRBV12-5 and TRBJ2-1, with 10 bases aligning to TRBD2. The CDR3 consists of 17 residues. V dropped 0 bases and J dropped 4; count of bases not matched to a gene: 6. Germline V gene data show CDR1 as LGHNT and CDR2 as FRNRAP. The CDR3, as DNA: TGTGCTAGTGGTTTGGTACTGCGGACTAGCGGATACAATGAGCAGTTCTTC. It yields the protein CASGLVLRTSGYNEQFF. Supplemented by reference TRBV12-5 and TRBJ2-1, the full variable domain reads DARVTQTPRHKVTEMGQEVTMRCQPILGHNTVFWYRQTMMQGLELLAYFRNRAPLDDSGMPKDRFSAEMPDATLATLKIQPSEPRDSAVYFCASGLVLRTSGYNEQFFGPGTRLTVL.

V is TRBV2 and J is TRBJ2-2, with D unclear. Germline V gives CDR1 SNHLY, CDR2 FYNNEI. The germline V and J ends were trimmed by 0 bases and 4 bases, with 6 bases remaining between them. The CDR3 consists of 14 residues. CDR3 nucleotide sequence: TGTGCCAGCAGTGAAGCGCTTGGCACCGGGGAGCTGTTTTTT. It yields the protein CASSEALGTGELFF.

The chain joins TRBV5-1 to TRBJ1-1; D is uncertain. V was trimmed by 0 bases and J by 4 bases, leaving 16 bases between them. The CDR3 totals 16 residues. Germline V gene lookup returns CDR1 SGHRS and CDR2 YFSETQ. The CDR3 sequence: CASSLGVTEVITEAFF. The CDR3 coding sequence is TGCGCCAGCAGCTTGGGGGTGACGGAGGTAATCACTGAAGCTTTCTTT.

The CDR3 here is CASSLAGSRYEQYF. CDR3 sequence (DNA): TGTGCCAGCAGTCTAGCGGGATCCCGCTACGAGCAGTACTTC. The V and J genes are TRBV6-2 or TRBV6-3 and TRBJ2-7; the match to TRBD2 covers 9 bases. The CDR3 length is 14 residues. Germline CDR1 and CDR2: MNHEY and SVGEGT. With V trimmed by 5 bases and J by 3 bases, 5 bases remained unmatched.

This clonotype was observed a few times. The gene calls are TRBV5-1 and TRBJ2-5, with D possibly being TRBD1 (6 bases). The CDR3 loop spans 14 amino acids. Germline V gene data show CDR1 as SGHRS and CDR2 as YFSETQ. Deletions cut 2 bases from V and 2 bases from J, with 10 bases between. CDR3 in DNA: TGCGCCAGCAGCTTCGGACAGACACAAGAGACCCAGTACTTC. Residues: CASSFGQTQETQYF.

This clonotype was counted a few times. The rearrangement links TRBV7-9 to TRBJ2-3; TRBD1 or TRBD2 may be the D gene (5 bases each). The CDR3 runs to 16 residues. Trimming removed 7 bases at V and 3 bases at J, with 20 bases between. Germline loops: CDR1 SEHNR, CDR2 FQNEAQ (reference sequence). CDR3: CASIARDRFLTDTQYF. CDR3 bases: TGTGCCAGCATCGCCCGGGACCGGTTTCTAACAGATACGCAGTATTTT.

The rearrangement uses TRBV29-1 and TRBJ2-1; D assignment may be TRBD1 or TRBD2 (5 bases each). CDR3 length equals 11 residues. Germline V gene data show CDR1 as SQVTM and CDR2 as ANQGSEA. Deletions cut 7 bases from V and 5 bases from J, with 9 bases between. CDR3 nucleotides: TGCAGCGGGGGGTATAACAATGAGCAGTTCTTC. This sequence encodes CSGGYNNEQFF.

The chain combines TRBV15 with TRBJ1-1, with a weak D call TRBD1 (6 bases). Per the germline V gene, CDR1 is LNHNV and CDR2 is YYDKDF (reference sequence). The CDR3 runs to 14 residues. The V and J ends lost 0 bases and 8 bases respectively, with 13 bases between them. CDR3 DNA: TGTGCCACCAGCAGAGATCAGTGGCAGGGGGAAGCTTTCTTT. Translation: CATSRDQWQGEAFF. The whole variable domain, remainder taken from reference TRBV15 and TRBJ1-1, is DAMVIQNPRYQVTQFGKPVTLSCSQTLNHNVMYWYQQKSSQAPKLLFHYYDKDFNNEADTPDNFQSRRPNTSFCFLDIRSPGLGDTAMYLCATSRDQWQGEAFFGQGTRLTVV.

This clonotype showed up just a few times. This chain connects TRBV10-3 to TRBJ2-1; 10 bases agree with TRBD2. After removal of 0 bases from V and 2 bases from J, the junction contained 4 bases not matched to a gene. The length of the CDR3 is 17 residues. Germline CDR1 reads ENHRY; CDR2 reads SYGVKD. The CDR3 protein is CAISESLAGDPYNEQFF. The CDR3 DNA sequence: TGTGCCATCAGTGAGTCCCTAGCGGGAGACCCCTACAATGAGCAGTTCTTC.

This clonotype was observed a handful of times. The CDR3 coding sequence is TGTGCCAGCAGCTTATTGCTGTATACGGGGAGCAATCAGCCCCAGCATTTT. Translated, it gives CASSLLLYTGSNQPQHF. The J gene is TRBJ1-5, the V gene TRBV7-2; D remains unclear. The CDR3 has 17 residues. The germline gives CDR1 SGHTA, CDR2 FQGNSA. V lost 2 bases and J lost 1, with 15 bases in between. Drawing the rest from reference TRBV7-2 and TRBJ1-5, the complete variable domain is GAGVSQSPSNKVTEKGKDVELRCDPISGHTALYWYRQSLGQGLEFLIYFQGNSAPDKSGLPSDRFSAERTGGSVSTLTIQRTQQEDSAVYLCASSLLLYTGSNQPQHFGDGTRLSIL.

The rearrangement joins TRBV19 to TRBJ2-5, with no clear D. Germline lookup yields CDR1 LNHDA and CDR2 SQIVND (reference sequence). V was pared by 2 bases and J by 3 bases, with 10 bases between. The CDR3 contains 14 residues. The CDR3 sequence: CASSIMNREETQYF. CDR3 nucleotides: TGTGCCAGTAGTATAATGAACAGAGAAGAGACCCAGTACTTC.

This clonotype has only a few counts. V gene TRBV24-1 combines with J gene TRBJ2-3; D perhaps matches TRBD1 (6 bases). This CDR3 is built from 16 residues. Trimming pared 5 bases from V and 3 bases from J, leaving 17 bases between. Germline values: CDR1 KGHDR, CDR2 SFDVKD. The chain's CDR3 is CATSGISKGGTDTQYF. The CDR3 coding sequence is TGTGCCACCAGTGGGATTTCCAAAGGGGGAACAGATACGCAGTATTTT.

The table lists this clonotype with a few counts. This chain links TRBV2 with TRBJ2-2, with TRBD2 matching 7 bases. V lost 5 bases and J lost 0; bases outside the gene matches: 6. CDR3 length: 16 amino acids. The germline CDR1 and CDR2 sequences are SNHLY and FYNNEI. The DNA of the CDR3 is TGTGCCAGCAGTTTTAGCGGGTTCGCGAACACCGGGGAGCTGTTTTTT. As protein: CASSFSGFANTGELFF.

This chain connects TRBV7-6 to TRBJ2-2; 8 bases are shared with TRBD1. V trimming: 5 bases; J trimming: 1 base; junction bases outside the gene matches: 15. The CDR3 runs 19 residues. The germline CDR1 and CDR2 sequences are SGHVS and FNYEAQ. The chain's CDR3 is CASSILQPSGTGNTGELFF. The CDR3, as DNA: TGTGCCAGCAGCATCCTCCAGCCTTCCGGGACAGGGAACACCGGGGAGCTGTTTTTT.

The genes are TRBV6-4 and TRBJ2-1, with D possibly being TRBD2 (6 bases). Trimming removed 3 bases from V and 6 bases from J, with 9 bases in between. Germline V gives CDR1 MRHNA, CDR2 SNTAGT. This CDR3 has 13 amino acids. CDR3 amino acids: CASSEDYFNEQFF. The DNA for the CDR3 is TGTGCCAGCAGTGAGGACTATTTCAATGAGCAGTTCTTC.